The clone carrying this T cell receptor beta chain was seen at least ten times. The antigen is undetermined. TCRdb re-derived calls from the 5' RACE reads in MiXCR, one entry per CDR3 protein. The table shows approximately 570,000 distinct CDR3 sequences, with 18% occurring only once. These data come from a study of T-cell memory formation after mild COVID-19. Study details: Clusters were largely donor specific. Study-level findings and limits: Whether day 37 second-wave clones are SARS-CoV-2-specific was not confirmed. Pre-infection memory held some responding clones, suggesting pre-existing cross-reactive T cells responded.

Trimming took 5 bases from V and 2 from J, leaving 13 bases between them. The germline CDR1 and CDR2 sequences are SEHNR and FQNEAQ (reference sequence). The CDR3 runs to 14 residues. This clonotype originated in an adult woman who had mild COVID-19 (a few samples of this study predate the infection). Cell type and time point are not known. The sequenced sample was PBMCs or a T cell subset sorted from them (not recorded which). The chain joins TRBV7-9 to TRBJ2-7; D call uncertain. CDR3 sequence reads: CASSPWGLTYEQYF. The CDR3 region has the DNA TGTGCCAGCAGCCCCTGGGGATTAACCTACGAGCAGTACTTC.